Listed below are T cell receptor beta chains from one sample, sequenced in a study of cytomegalovirus exposure and HLA in healthy donors. Generated by immunoSEQ multiplex PCR, the TCRdb table keeps only in-frame clones and is missing some. The profile shows 95,000 to 110,000 clones, about 80% of them singletons. The sequenced material came from PBMCs. These receptors were taken from a man aged 60 to 75 in good health and CMV-seropositive. Each CDR3 is given with its conserved first and last residue. The D gene is left open where the match is weak. The size entry is marked missing in some rows and otherwise reads once, few, many or a size class.

J gene: TRBJ2-7
CDR3 length: 14
D gene: .
clone size: .
V gene: TRBV27
CDR3 protein: CASSLEWGPYEQYF
CDR3 DNA: TGTGCCAGCAGTTTAGAGTGGGGCCCCTACGAGCAGTACTTC

J gene: TRBJ2-7
CDR3 length: 15
D gene: .
clone size: once
V gene: TRBV6-1
CDR3 protein: CASSENQGISYEQYF
CDR3 DNA: TGTGCCAGCAGTGAAAATCAGGGAATCTCCTACGAGCAGTACTTC

J gene: TRBJ1-2
CDR3 length: 14
D gene: TRBD1
clone size: .
V gene: TRBV5-6
CDR3 protein: CASSPRGQSYGYTF
CDR3 DNA: TGTGCCAGCAGCCCAAGGGGGCAGAGCTATGGCTACACCTTC

J gene: TRBJ1-3
CDR3 length: 16
D gene: .
clone size: .
V gene: TRBV5-1
CDR3 protein: CASSLFAAGTGGTIYF
CDR3 DNA: TGCGCCAGCAGCTTGTTCGCTGCGGGGACCGGAGGAACCATATATTTT

J gene: TRBJ2-7
CDR3 length: 13
D gene: .
clone size: .
V gene: TRBV7-6
CDR3 protein: CASSPTGFHEQYF
CDR3 DNA: TGTGCCAGCAGCCCCACAGGGTTCCACGAGCAGTACTTC

J gene: TRBJ1-5
CDR3 length: 16
D gene: .
clone size: .
V gene: TRBV14
CDR3 protein: CASSQAPGRFAQPQHF
CDR3 DNA: TGTGCCAGCAGCCAAGCCCCCGGCAGGTTCGCTCAGCCCCAGCATTTT

J gene: TRBJ1-6
CDR3 length: 14
D gene: TRBD1
clone size: .
V gene: TRBV7-2
CDR3 protein: CASSPDRASSPLHF
CDR3 DNA: TGTGCCAGCAGCCCCGACAGGGCGAGTTCACCCCTCCACTTT

J gene: TRBJ2-1
CDR3 length: 18
D gene: TRBD1
clone size: .
V gene: TRBV12-5
CDR3 protein: CASGLVSGTGRSYNEQFF
CDR3 DNA: TGTGCTAGTGGTTTGGTATCAGGGACAGGCCGCTCCTACAATGAGCAGTTCTTC

J gene: TRBJ2-3
CDR3 length: 13
D gene: TRBD2
clone size: .
V gene: TRBV4-2
CDR3 protein: CASSLRGGDTQYF
CDR3 DNA: TGTGCCAGCAGCCTCCGGGGGGGGGATACGCAGTATTTT

J gene: TRBJ2-3
CDR3 length: 16
D gene: TRBD2
clone size: .
V gene: TRBV5-1
CDR3 protein: CASSLGLAGHTDTQYF
CDR3 DNA: TGCGCCAGCAGCCTGGGACTAGCGGGACACACAGATACGCAGTATTTT

J gene: TRBJ2-3
CDR3 length: 18
D gene: TRBD2
clone size: once
V gene: TRBV7-6
CDR3 protein: CASSPQVLLAGGTDTQYF
CDR3 DNA: TGTGCCAGCAGCCCCCAGGTCCTACTAGCGGGGGGGACAGATACGCAGTATTTT

J gene: TRBJ2-2
CDR3 length: 14
D gene: .
clone size: .
V gene: TRBV5-5
CDR3 protein: CASSAGPFTGELFF
CDR3 DNA: TGTGCCAGCAGCGCGGGACCCTTTACCGGGGAGCTGTTTTTT

J gene: TRBJ2-3
CDR3 length: 16
D gene: TRBD2
clone size: .
V gene: TRBV5-1
CDR3 protein: CASSLGTSGAGDTQYF
CDR3 DNA: TGCGCCAGCAGCTTGGGGACTAGCGGGGCTGGAGATACGCAGTATTTT

J gene: TRBJ2-3
CDR3 length: 15
D gene: .
clone size: once
V gene: TRBV5-4
CDR3 protein: CASSLDQRALDTQYF
CDR3 DNA: TGTGCCAGCAGCTTGGACCAGCGGGCCCTGGATACGCAGTATTTT

J gene: TRBJ1-2
CDR3 length: 16
D gene: TRBD1
clone size: .
V gene: TRBV5-1
CDR3 protein: CASSLGTGGPTYGYTF
CDR3 DNA: TGCGCCAGCAGCTTGGGGACAGGGGGCCCCACCTATGGCTACACCTTC

J gene: TRBJ1-1
CDR3 length: 14
D gene: .
clone size: .
V gene: TRBV29-1
CDR3 protein: CSVEREDTTTEAFF
CDR3 DNA: TGCAGCGTTGAGCGTGAGGATACGACGACTGAAGCTTTCTTT

J gene: TRBJ2-1
CDR3 length: 16
D gene: .
clone size: once
V gene: TRBV6-4
CDR3 protein: CASSDPQGFTYNEQFF
CDR3 DNA: TGTGCCAGCAGTGACCCACAGGGTTTTACCTACAATGAGCAGTTCTTC

J gene: TRBJ2-5
CDR3 length: 18
D gene: TRBD2
clone size: .
V gene: TRBV9
CDR3 protein: CASSEGPRLAGGQETQYF
CDR3 DNA: TGTGCCAGCAGCGAGGGCCCTCGGCTAGCGGGGGGACAAGAGACCCAGTACTTC

J gene: TRBJ2-3
CDR3 length: 15
D gene: .
clone size: .
V gene: TRBV7-2
CDR3 protein: CASSLALASRDTQYF
CDR3 DNA: TGTGCCAGCAGCTTAGCCCTAGCGAGTCGAGATACGCAGTATTTT

J gene: TRBJ2-5
CDR3 length: 14
D gene: TRBD1
clone size: .
V gene: TRBV13
CDR3 protein: CASSFTGGPKTQYF
CDR3 DNA: TGTGCCAGCAGCTTTACAGGGGGCCCGAAGACCCAGTACTTC

J gene: TRBJ1-5
CDR3 length: 12
D gene: .
clone size: once
V gene: TRBV28
CDR3 protein: CASSWGDQPQHF
CDR3 DNA: TGTGCCAGCAGTTGGGGGGACCAGCCCCAGCATTTT

J gene: TRBJ1-5
CDR3 length: 15
D gene: .
clone size: .
V gene: TRBV11-2
CDR3 protein: CASSLGRQGFQPQHF
CDR3 DNA: TGTGCCAGCAGCTTAGGGCGTCAGGGGTTTCAGCCCCAGCATTTT

J gene: TRBJ2-3
CDR3 length: 16
D gene: TRBD2
clone size: .
V gene: TRBV10-3
CDR3 protein: CAITKLAGATTDTQYF
CDR3 DNA: TGTGCCATCACCAAACTAGCGGGGGCTACCACAGATACGCAGTATTTT

J gene: TRBJ2-5
CDR3 length: 15
D gene: .
clone size: once
V gene: TRBV7-8
CDR3 protein: CASSLVDRSQETQYF
CDR3 DNA: TGTGCCAGCAGCTTAGTAGACAGAAGCCAAGAGACCCAGTACTTC

J gene: TRBJ2-7
CDR3 length: 16
D gene: .
clone size: .
V gene: TRBV4-3
CDR3 protein: CASREYLGVLNYEQYF
CDR3 DNA: TGCGCCAGCAGGGAGTACCTCGGGGTCCTAAACTACGAGCAGTACTTC

J gene: TRBJ2-7
CDR3 length: 15
D gene: TRBD1
clone size: .
V gene: TRBV11-2
CDR3 protein: CASSPRTGGTYEQYF
CDR3 DNA: TGTGCCAGCAGCCCTCGGACAGGGGGGACCTACGAGCAGTACTTC

J gene: TRBJ2-1
CDR3 length: 13
D gene: .
clone size: .
V gene: TRBV15
CDR3 protein: CATSSQAPNEQFF
CDR3 DNA: TGTGCCACCAGCAGCCAAGCCCCGAATGAGCAGTTCTTC

J gene: TRBJ2-3
CDR3 length: 13
D gene: TRBD1
clone size: .
V gene: TRBV7-6
CDR3 protein: CASSSTGGDTQYF
CDR3 DNA: TGTGCCAGCAGCTCGACAGGGGGGGATACGCAGTATTTT

J gene: TRBJ2-6
CDR3 length: 17
D gene: .
clone size: .
V gene: TRBV5-4
CDR3 protein: CASSQDGEVSGANVLTF
CDR3 DNA: TGCGCCAGCAGCCAAGATGGCGAGGTATCCGGGGCCAACGTCCTGACTTTC

J gene: TRBJ1-4
CDR3 length: 17
D gene: .
clone size: .
V gene: TRBV9
CDR3 protein: CASSSLTSGQTNEKLFF
CDR3 DNA: TGTGCCAGCAGCTCCCTCACTTCAGGACAGACTAATGAAAAACTGTTTTTT

J gene: TRBJ2-5
CDR3 length: 13
D gene: TRBD1
clone size: .
V gene: TRBV29-1
CDR3 protein: CSVESGQGSYQYF
CDR3 DNA: TGCAGCGTTGAATCAGGACAGGGATCCTATCAGTACTTC

J gene: TRBJ1-4
CDR3 length: 14
D gene: TRBD1
clone size: few
V gene: TRBV9
CDR3 protein: CASSEGQGNEKLFF
CDR3 DNA: TGTGCCAGCAGCGAGGGACAGGGGAATGAAAAACTGTTTTTT

J gene: TRBJ1-5
CDR3 length: 13
D gene: TRBD1
clone size: .
V gene: TRBV2
CDR3 protein: CATQGQSNQPQHF
CDR3 DNA: TGTGCCACCCAGGGACAGAGTAATCAGCCCCAGCATTTT

J gene: TRBJ1-2
CDR3 length: 13
D gene: .
clone size: .
V gene: TRBV6-1
CDR3 protein: CASTTGTNYGYTF
CDR3 DNA: TGTGCCAGCACTACAGGAACTAACTATGGCTACACCTTC

J gene: TRBJ1-1
CDR3 length: 14
D gene: TRBD1
clone size: few
V gene: TRBV7-9
CDR3 protein: CASSLAGGGTEAFF
CDR3 DNA: TGTGCCAGCAGCTTAGCAGGGGGCGGCACTGAAGCTTTCTTT

J gene: TRBJ1-5
CDR3 length: 14
D gene: .
clone size: .
V gene: TRBV6-5
CDR3 protein: CASSYGQGTQPQHF
CDR3 DNA: TGTGCCAGCAGTTACGGCCAGGGGACTCAGCCCCAGCATTTT

J gene: TRBJ2-3
CDR3 length: 14
D gene: .
clone size: .
V gene: TRBV7-6
CDR3 protein: CASSGQYDTDTQYF
CDR3 DNA: TGTGCCAGCAGCGGACAGTATGACACAGATACGCAGTATTTT

J gene: TRBJ2-7
CDR3 length: 14
D gene: .
clone size: once
V gene: TRBV5-1
CDR3 protein: CASSSRGVSYEQYF
CDR3 DNA: TGCGCCAGCAGCAGCAGGGGGGTCAGCTACGAGCAGTACTTC

J gene: TRBJ1-2
CDR3 length: 14
D gene: .
clone size: .
V gene: TRBV13
CDR3 protein: CASSLGGGNYGYTF
CDR3 DNA: TGTGCCAGCAGCTTAGGGGGGGGGAACTATGGCTACACCTTC

J gene: TRBJ2-7
CDR3 length: 13
D gene: TRBD1
clone size: .
V gene: TRBV30
CDR3 protein: CAWSPGQPGEQYF
CDR3 DNA: TGTGCCTGGAGTCCGGGACAGCCGGGGGAGCAGTACTTC

J gene: TRBJ1-2
CDR3 length: 15
D gene: .
clone size: once
V gene: TRBV7-2
CDR3 protein: CASSLVEGEYYGYTF
CDR3 DNA: TGTGCCAGCAGCTTAGTAGAGGGGGAGTACTATGGCTACACCTTC

J gene: TRBJ2-7
CDR3 length: 16
D gene: .
clone size: .
V gene: TRBV6-1
CDR3 protein: CASSEKMPGLKDEQYF
CDR3 DNA: TGTGCCAGCAGTGAGAAGATGCCGGGTCTGAAGGACGAGCAGTACTTC

J gene: TRBJ2-1
CDR3 length: 13
D gene: TRBD1
clone size: few
V gene: TRBV18
CDR3 protein: CASSPGQYNEQFF
CDR3 DNA: TGTGCCAGCTCACCGGGACAGTACAATGAGCAGTTCTTC

J gene: TRBJ1-2
CDR3 length: 14
D gene: .
clone size: .
V gene: TRBV29-1
CDR3 protein: CSVPGTTTNYGYTF
CDR3 DNA: TGCAGCGTACCCGGGACAACTACTAACTATGGCTACACCTTC

J gene: TRBJ2-7
CDR3 length: 13
D gene: .
clone size: few
V gene: TRBV27
CDR3 protein: CASRKGDSYEQYF
CDR3 DNA: TGTGCCAGCAGGAAAGGGGATTCCTACGAGCAGTACTTC